This is a list of T cell receptor beta chains from one sample in a study of T cells in Graves' hyperthyroidism and ophthalmopathy. In TCRdb, the multiplex PCR reads were re-called with MiXCR into one record per CDR3 protein. The sample has 550,000 to 600,000 distinct CDR3 sequences, under 60% seen once. Sequencing was done on a sample of peripheral blood or thyroid tissue (not recorded which). Receptors originate from an adult woman with Graves' disease, either hyperthyroidism or ophthalmopathy (not recorded which). CDR3s include the opening cysteine and the closing phenylalanine or tryptophan.

v_call cdr3_aa
TRBV7-9 CASRPQGVSTFF
TRBV7-8 CASSSLRVTKQPQHF
TRBV7-9 CASSLYGGPETQYF
TRBV9 CASSPSTGTSGANVLTF
TRBV12-3/TRBV12-4 CASRPQQRHGYTF
TRBV7-9 CASTPFRGYLSGPSREQYF
TRBV20-1 CSARAPGRSRETQYF
TRBV2 CASSLRDPLSYEQYF
TRBV12-3/TRBV12-4 CASSLGRLDYGYTF
TRBV15 CATSRGQDNQPQHF
TRBV5-1 CASSVQETYSEQFF